This passage covers 28 T cell receptor beta chains from one sample sequenced in a study of beta chain features in type 1 diabetes. General study points: Moderate but significant shortening of TCRB CDR3s was recorded in all four CD4+ subsets from Type 1 diabetes patients.

Of the isolated RNA, all was reverse transcribed, and so the sequenced material was expressed TCRB transcripts. Only in-frame clones appear in the TCRdb table, and some are missing; sequencing was by immunoSEQ multiplex PCR. The data hold 600,000 or so clones, with around 12% observed a single time. For these receptors, no antigen is known. Sequencing was performed on naive CD4+ T cells from blood. The receptors were sampled from a man aged 25-40 years with type 1 diabetes.

This chain joins TRBV30 and TRBJ2-7, with D possibly matching TRBD2 (6 bases). Looked up from germline, CDR1 is GTSNPN and CDR2 is SVGIG (reference sequence). The CDR3 contains 14 residues. Trimming pared 6 bases from V and 2 bases from J, leaving 17 bases between. CDR3 coding DNA: TGTGCCTGTAACGCGGCGGGGTTCGCCTACGAGCAGTACTTC. Protein: CACNAAGFAYEQYF.

This chain links TRBV28 with TRBJ2-7; the match to TRBD1 covers 8 bases. After removal of 5 bases from V and 0 bases from J, the junction contained 6 bases not matched to a gene. The V gene's germline CDR1 is MDHEN and CDR2 SYDVKM. The CDR3 runs 15 residues. Here the CDR3 reads CASSPGQETSYEQYF. CDR3 in DNA: TGTGCCAGCAGTCCGGGACAGGAGACCTCCTACGAGCAGTACTTC.

In its sample, this clone was seen a few times. The chain joins TRBV30 to TRBJ1-2; D not resolved. V was trimmed by 4 bases and J by 2 bases, leaving 11 bases between them. CDR1 is GTSNPN and CDR2 is SVGIG in the germline V gene (reference sequence). CDR3 length equals 13 residues. The CDR3 DNA reads as TGTGCCTGGACCTTCCAGGAAAACTATGGCTACACCTTC. Its translation: CAWTFQENYGYTF.

The chain carries TRBV28 and TRBJ2-4; D perhaps matches TRBD2 (5 bases). V lost 2 bases and J lost 7, with 6 bases in between. Germline lookup yields CDR1 MDHEN and CDR2 SYDVKM. This CDR3 is 12 amino acids long. The CDR3 DNA reads as TGTGCCAGCAGTTTAGGGGAGAACATTCAGTACTTC. This encodes CASSLGENIQYF. Full variable domain (rest looked up from reference TRBV28 and TRBJ2-4): DVKVTQSSRYLVKRTGEKVFLECVQDMDHENMFWYRQDPGLGLRLIYFSYDVKMKEKGDIPEGYSVSREKKERFSLILESASTNQTSMYLCASSLGENIQYFGAGTRLSVL.

Concerning this clone: The limits of the CDR3 on the DNA are not certain, so only TCRdb's listed CDR3 is given. The CDR3 sequence is CASSPTSGRETQYF. The V call is TRBV18, the J call TRBJ2-5. The CDR3 adds up to 14 amino acids, both ends counted. CDR1 is KGHSH and CDR2 is LQKENI in the germline V gene.

J is TRBJ2-3 and V is TRBV29-1; 8 nucleotides align to TRBD2. This CDR3 contains 14 residues. The germline CDR1 and CDR2 sequences are SQVTM and ANQGSEA. J gave up 2 bases and V 2 bases, and 3 bases lay outside the gene matches. Written as DNA, the CDR3 is TGCAGCGTTGAACCAGCGGGGGTCACAGATACGCAGTATTTT. This encodes CSVEPAGVTDTQYF.

This clone was recorded a few times. The chain is built from TRBV7-2 and TRBJ2-7, with D unresolved. Trimming stripped 5 bases from V and 4 bases from J, with 6 bases between. The CDR3 loop spans 11 amino acids. The germline CDR1 and CDR2 sequences are SGHTA and FQGNSA. The CDR3 nucleotides read TGTGCCAGCAGCCAACTTTACGAGCAGTACTTC. Encoded protein: CASSQLYEQYF.

The chain has TRBV12-5 and TRBJ1-5; D gene unclear. The CDR3 runs 15 residues. V dropped 6 bases and J dropped 0 bases, with 12 bases sitting between them. Germline assignment: CDR1 LGHNT and CDR2 FRNRAP. For the CDR3, the DNA is TGTGCTAGTGGCTTCGACCTTTATAGCAATCAGCCCCAGCATTTT. Its protein is CASGFDLYSNQPQHF.

In nucleotides, the CDR3 is TGTGCCAGCAGCTTGACACCTCAAGAGACCCAGTACTTC. Translation gives CASSLTPQETQYF. The gene calls are TRBV7-9 and TRBJ2-5, with D unresolved. The CDR3 is 13 amino acids. Germline V gives CDR1 SEHNR, CDR2 FQNEAQ (reference sequence). V dropped 3 bases and J dropped 2 bases, with 7 bases sitting between them.

In its sample, this clone was seen a few times. V usage is TRBV2 and J usage is TRBJ2-3, with 8 nucleotides matching TRBD1. Looked up from germline, CDR1 is SNHLY and CDR2 is FYNNEI. V dropped 6 bases and J dropped 6; count of bases not matched to a gene: 11. CDR3 length: 15 residues. For the CDR3, the DNA is TGTGCCAGCAGCGTTGAAGGGACAGGCTGGGATACGCAGTATTTT. As protein: CASSVEGTGWDTQYF.

The chain recombines TRBV28 with TRBJ2-3; 8 bases align to TRBD1. The V segment lost 5 bases and the J segment 1 base; nucleotides outside the gene matches: 8. Germline CDR1 reads MDHEN; CDR2 reads SYDVKM. The CDR3 is 16 amino acids. CDR3 protein: CASSRYRGIGTDTQYF. As DNA, the CDR3 is TGTGCCAGCAGTCGTTACAGGGGGATCGGCACAGATACGCAGTATTTT.

The rearrangement joins TRBV7-9 to TRBJ1-1, with D maybe TRBD1 (5 bases). CDR3 length: 14 residues. With 2 bases removed from V and 5 bases from J, the gap between germline ends came to 12 bases. Germline loops: CDR1 SEHNR, CDR2 FQNEAQ (reference sequence). The CDR3 sequence is CASSLLGTETEAFF. The DNA for the CDR3 is TGTGCCAGCAGCTTACTTGGGACGGAGACTGAAGCTTTCTTT.

The chain joins TRBV5-1 to TRBJ2-1, with D possibly TRBD2 on 5 matching bases. This CDR3 is 14 amino acids long. Germline lookup yields CDR1 SGHRS and CDR2 YFSETQ. V lost 3 bases to trimming and J lost 8 bases, with 15 bases between them. CDR3 residues: CASSSSPPSDEQFF. CDR3 DNA sequence: TGCGCCAGCAGCTCTAGCCCCCCTTCGGATGAGCAGTTCTTC. The full variable domain, completed using reference TRBV5-1 and TRBJ2-1, is KAGVTQTPRYLIKTRGQQVTLSCSPISGHRSVSWYQQTPGQGLQFLFEYFSETQRNKGNFPGRFSGRQFSNSRSEMNVSTLELGDSALYLCASSSSPPSDEQFFGPGTRLTVL.

The chain combines TRBV7-2 with TRBJ1-6; the match to TRBD1 covers 7 bases. The V segment lost 5 bases and the J segment 10 bases; nucleotides outside the gene matches: 11. The CDR3 runs 15 residues. Germline V lookup: CDR1 SGHTA, CDR2 FQGNSA. The chain's CDR3 is CASSPGGGGGSPLHF. The CDR3 DNA reads TGTGCCAGCAGCCCAGGGGGGGGCGGAGGCTCACCCCTCCACTTT.

The CDR3 DNA reads as TGCGCCAGCAGCTTGGGACACATACAAGAGACCCAGTACTTC. Translating it yields CASSLGHIQETQYF. The V and J genes are TRBV5-1 and TRBJ2-5; D not resolved. Germline CDR1 and CDR2: SGHRS and YFSETQ. V lost 0 bases, J lost 2 bases, and 8 bases lay in between. The CDR3 runs 14 residues. Complete variable domain (other parts from reference TRBV5-1 and TRBJ2-5): KAGVTQTPRYLIKTRGQQVTLSCSPISGHRSVSWYQQTPGQGLQFLFEYFSETQRNKGNFPGRFSGRQFSNSRSEMNVSTLELGDSALYLCASSLGHIQETQYFGPGTRLLVL.

This clone has a handful of counts. V gene TRBV2 combines with J gene TRBJ2-5; D unclear. V dropped 9 bases and J dropped 2 bases, with 13 bases sitting between them. The CDR3 loop spans 13 amino acids. CDR1 and CDR2 from the germline V gene are SNHLY and FYNNEI. In DNA, the CDR3 is TGTGCCAGTGTGCCGAGGTCGCAAGAGACCCAGTACTTC. Translated: CASVPRSQETQYF.

The V and J genes are TRBV16 and TRBJ1-1; no definite D call. The length of the CDR3 is 11 residues. V was shortened by 6 bases and J by 8 bases, with 10 bases between the two germline ends. Germline lookup yields CDR1 KGHSY and CDR2 FQNENV. The DNA of the CDR3 is TGTGCCAGCAGTCGGCACTCCGAAGCTTTCTTT. Translating gives CASSRHSEAFF. Full variable domain (missing parts from reference TRBV16 and TRBJ1-1): GEEVAQTPKHLVRGEGQKAKLYCAPIKGHSYVFWYQQVLKNEFKFLISFQNENVFDETGMPKERFSAKCLPNSPCSLEIQATKLEDSAVYFCASSRHSEAFFGQGTRLTVV.

The rearrangement uses TRBV28 and TRBJ1-6; a weak D match, TRBD1 (6 bases). V was shortened by 5 bases and J by 9 bases, with 14 bases between the two germline ends. CDR1 is MDHEN, CDR2 SYDVKM, per germline. The CDR3 runs 14 residues. The CDR3 protein is CASSPGQPRSPLHF. In DNA form, the CDR3 reads TGTGCCAGCAGTCCCGGACAGCCTCGTTCACCCCTCCACTTT. The whole variable domain, filled in from reference TRBV28 and TRBJ1-6, reads DVKVTQSSRYLVKRTGEKVFLECVQDMDHENMFWYRQDPGLGLRLIYFSYDVKMKEKGDIPEGYSVSREKKERFSLILESASTNQTSMYLCASSPGQPRSPLHFGNGTRLTVT.

This clone was counted only a few times. The rearrangement uses TRBV7-2 and TRBJ1-2; D call uncertain. The CDR3 is 13 amino acids. V lost 3 bases and J lost 5, with 10 bases in between. Germline CDR1 is SGHTA and CDR2 is FQGNSA. CDR3: CASSLAGRYGYTF. The CDR3 DNA is TGTGCCAGCAGCTTGGCCGGGAGGTATGGCTACACCTTC.

This clone was observed a handful of times. This chain uses TRBV4-1 with TRBJ2-3; D possibly matches TRBD1 or TRBD2 (5 bases each). CDR3 length: 15 residues. Trimming took 1 base from V and 4 from J, leaving 12 bases between them. Germline V gives CDR1 MGHRA, CDR2 YSYEKL. CDR3 in amino acids: CASSQVGLAPDTQYF. In DNA, the CDR3 is TGCGCCAGCAGCCAAGTGGGGCTAGCACCAGATACGCAGTATTTT.

This clone came up a few times. The chain links TRBV29-1 to TRBJ2-1, with D maybe TRBD1 (5 bases). V dropped 3 bases and J dropped 6 bases, with 6 bases sitting between them. Germline CDR1 is SQVTM and CDR2 is ANQGSEA. The CDR3 covers 11 residues. CDR3 sequence: CSVDRGNEQFF. Here the CDR3 DNA reads TGCAGCGTTGATAGGGGCAATGAGCAGTTCTTC.

The CDR3 coding sequence is TGTGCCAGCAGCTCGGGACTAGCGGGGCACATCGATACGCAGTATTTT. Its translation is CASSSGLAGHIDTQYF. V gene TRBV7-9 combines with J gene TRBJ2-3, with 13 bases identical to TRBD2. Germline V gives CDR1 SEHNR, CDR2 FQNEAQ (reference sequence). The CDR3 runs to 16 residues. The V gene end was trimmed by 4 bases and the J gene end by 6 bases; junction bases not matched to a gene: 7.

This clone came up a few times. J is TRBJ1-5 and V is TRBV11-2; no clear D gene. Trimming cost V 1 base and J 0 bases, with 16 bases left between them. The CDR3 sequence is 18 residues long. Germline V gives CDR1 SGHAT, CDR2 FQNNGV. The CDR3 reads CASSLVWGNSVSNQPQHF. The DNA of the CDR3 is TGTGCCAGCAGCTTAGTCTGGGGAAACTCGGTTAGCAATCAGCCCCAGCATTTT. Filled out from reference TRBV11-2 and TRBJ1-5, the complete variable domain reads EAGVAQSPRYKIIEKRQSVAFWCNPISGHATLYWYQQILGQGPKLLIQFQNNGVVDDSQLPKDRFSAERLKGVDSTLKIQPAKLEDSAVYLCASSLVWGNSVSNQPQHFGDGTRLSIL.

The rearrangement joins TRBV19 to TRBJ1-2; 9 nucleotides line up with TRBD1. CDR1 and CDR2 (germline): LNHDA, SQIVND (reference sequence). This CDR3 contains 13 residues. With V trimmed by 5 bases and J by 8 bases, 6 bases remained unmatched. The CDR3 bases are TGTGCCAGTAGTCCGGGACAGGGAGGAGGCTACACCTTC. Amino acid sequence: CASSPGQGGGYTF.

J is TRBJ2-3 and V is TRBV9; D could derive from TRBD1 or TRBD2 (5 bases each). CDR3 size: 16 residues. Germline loops: CDR1 SGDLS, CDR2 YYNGEE. V was trimmed by 4 bases and J by 3 bases, leaving 18 bases between them. CDR3 bases: TGTGCCAGCAGCATCGGACCAGGGCTAGCAACAGATACGCAGTATTTT. Translating it yields CASSIGPGLATDTQYF.

This chain joins TRBV28 and TRBJ1-3, with unresolved D. V lost 2 bases, J lost 4 bases, and 12 bases lay in between. CDR3 length: 15 residues. Germline CDR1 and CDR2: MDHEN and SYDVKM. In DNA, the CDR3 is TGTGCCAGCAGTTTAGGTCCCCAGGACGGAAACACCATATATTTT. It specifies CASSLGPQDGNTIYF.

This clone was detected only a few times. The sample has other DNA sequences that encode this CDR3 too. This rearrangement joins TRBV29-1 to TRBJ2-6; maybe TRBD1 (6 bases). The CDR3 is 14 amino acids. V was trimmed by 4 bases and J by 8 bases, leaving 15 bases between them. Germline-derived CDR1 and CDR2 are SQVTM and ANQGSEA. The CDR3 loop reads CSVGHQGIPNVLTF. CDR3 nucleotides: TGCAGCGTTGGGCACCAGGGGATACCCAACGTCCTGACTTTC.

The CDR3 loop is CASSVVTGASGANVLTF. CDR3 DNA: TGTGCCAGCAGCGTGGTCACGGGGGCATCTGGGGCCAACGTCCTGACTTTC. This rearrangement joins TRBV9 to TRBJ2-6; D assignment may be TRBD1 or TRBD2 (6 bases each). CDR3 length equals 17 residues. CDR1 and CDR2 (germline): SGDLS, YYNGEE. Trimming shortened V by 2 bases and J by 1 base, and 13 bases separated the two germline ends.